This T cell receptor (beta chain) was retrieved from a study of OX40 agonist ivuxolimab in advanced cancers. Study overall: The study treated patients with ivuxolimab, an agonistic anti-OX40 (CD134) antibody. Broader study findings: In the 0.1 to 3.0 mg/kg range, CD4+ and CD8+ blood T cells had expanded clonally by week 6.

Profiled with immunoSEQ multiplex PCR; TCRdb holds only in-frame clones, not every one. The sample includes tens of thousands of clones, about 81% of them seen just once. A word on this clone: Antigen: not known.

V was clipped by 1 base and J by 7 bases, with 14 bases between them. The CDR3 length is 15 residues. Per germline, CDR1 LNHDA and CDR2 SQIVND (reference sequence). This sequence originates from an adult with an advanced solid tumor such as melanoma, head and neck, liver or kidney cancer. The chain has TRBV19 and TRBJ2-1, with D possibly TRBD2 on 6 matching bases. This specimen was CD4+ or CD8+ T cells sorted from blood, taken in a trial of the OX40 agonist ivuxolimab. As DNA, the CDR3 is TGTGCCAGTAGTATAGCGGCTCCCCGGGGGAATGAGCAGTTCTTC. Translating it yields CASSIAAPRGNEQFF.